Presented here are 6 T cell receptor beta chains from one specimen sequenced in a study of metastatic and nonmetastatic thyroid tumors. MiXCR was used by TCRdb to re-call the PCR reads. The sample contains 15,000 to 20,000 clones, about 27% of which appear only once. Patients had received no treatment of any kind before thyroid surgery. Sequenced input: tumor tissue. The receptors here all came from a female donor with papillary thyroid cancer or a benign thyroid nodule (not recorded which). Some clones in this sample may be carry-over from other donors' samples.

On this clone itself: A junction boundary mismatches the germline segment, possibly from a read error. The CDR3 DNA follows: TGTGCCAGCAGCCCCTGGGACAGGGGAACCTTGGAGCGGTACTTC. Amino acids: CASSPWDRGTLERYF. The chain couples TRBV12-3 or TRBV12-4 to TRBJ2-7, with 10 bases lining up with TRBD1. The CDR3 is 15 residues long.

This clone was picked up many times. J is TRBJ2-1 and V is TRBV5-1; 7 nucleotides match TRBD2. J gave up 4 bases and V 4 bases, and 11 bases lay outside the gene matches. This CDR3 has 16 amino acids. Germline V gene sequence: CDR1 SGHRS, CDR2 YFSETQ. CDR3: CASSGPGGSGYNEQFF. The CDR3 nucleotides read TGCGCCAGCAGCGGACCGGGTGGTAGCGGGTACAATGAGCAGTTCTTC.

To note about this clone: The conserved phenylalanine or tryptophan normally closing the CDR3 is absent here, so this likely arose from a read error. It is unclear where the CDR3 begins or ends on the DNA, so no DNA is shown, and the CDR3 is as TCRdb lists it. The gene calls are TRBV7-2 and TRBJ2-7. The germline CDR1 and CDR2 sequences are SGHTA and FQGNSA. The CDR3 length is 12 residues, termini included. The CDR3 sequence: CASSFQGYERYL.

The rearrangement uses TRBV4-1 and TRBJ2-7; 10 nucleotides line up with TRBD2. Germline values: CDR1 MGHRA, CDR2 YSYEKL. With 4 bases clipped from V and 1 base from J, the junction kept 4 bases outside the gene matches. The CDR3 has 15 amino acids. CDR3 protein: CASSLTSGASYEQYF. The CDR3 nucleotides read TGCGCCAGCAGCCTAACTAGCGGGGCTTCCTACGAGCAGTACTTC.

This clone was picked up one time. V gene TRBV5-1 combines with J gene TRBJ2-7, with D perhaps assigned TRBD1 or TRBD2 (5 bases each). The V end was cut by 4 bases, the J end by 2 bases, with 13 bases between. CDR1 SGHRS and CDR2 YFSETQ come from the germline V gene. The CDR3 totals 14 residues. The CDR3 nucleotides are TGCGCCAGCAGCGAGGGGAAAGGGGCCTACGAGCAGTACTTC. Its translation is CASSEGKGAYEQYF.

Ten or more counts support this clone. The chain links TRBV3-1 to TRBJ1-1, with D uncertain. Trimming took 4 bases from V and 5 from J, leaving 23 bases between them. This CDR3 comprises 17 residues. Germline V lookup: CDR1 LGHDT, CDR2 YNNKEL (reference sequence). The CDR3 loop reads CASSPRSPGPQPTEAFF. The CDR3 DNA reads TGTGCCAGCAGCCCCCGTTCTCCGGGTCCCCAGCCGACTGAAGCTTTCTTT.